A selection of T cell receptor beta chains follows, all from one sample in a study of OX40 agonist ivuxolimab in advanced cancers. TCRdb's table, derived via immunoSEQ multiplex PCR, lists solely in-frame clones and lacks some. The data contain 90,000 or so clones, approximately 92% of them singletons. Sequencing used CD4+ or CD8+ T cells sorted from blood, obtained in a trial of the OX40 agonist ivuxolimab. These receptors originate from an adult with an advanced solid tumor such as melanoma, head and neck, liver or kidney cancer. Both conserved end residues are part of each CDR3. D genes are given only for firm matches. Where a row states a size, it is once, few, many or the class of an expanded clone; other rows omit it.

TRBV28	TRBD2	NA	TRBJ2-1	TGTGCCAGCAGTTTTCAAAGCGGGAGGGGTAATGAGCAGTTCTTC	CASSFQSGRGNEQFF
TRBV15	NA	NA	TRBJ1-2	TGTGCCACCAGCACGCGACAGGACACTAACTATGGCTACACCTTC	CATSTRQDTNYGYTF
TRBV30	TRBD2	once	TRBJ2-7	TGTGCCTGGAGCTCAGGACTAGCAGGGTACGAGCAGTACTTC	CAWSSGLAGYEQYF
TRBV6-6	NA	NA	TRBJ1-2	TGTGCCAGCAGTTACGACCTTTTGAAGGGCTATGGCTACACCTTC	CASSYDLLKGYGYTF
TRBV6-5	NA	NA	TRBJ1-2	TGTGCCAGCAGTTACTCGAACAGTCGTCAGGGAGGCTACACCTTC	CASSYSNSRQGGYTF
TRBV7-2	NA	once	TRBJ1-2	TGTGCCAGCAGCCCCCGTCCGGGAATTATCTATGGCTACACCTTC	CASSPRPGIIYGYTF
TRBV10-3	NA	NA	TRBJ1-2	TGTGCCTCCGCCGCTCAGGCAGGGGTGTATGGCTACACCTTC	CASAAQAGVYGYTF
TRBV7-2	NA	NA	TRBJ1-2	TGTGCCAGCAGCTTAGCGCTCGCCTTAGCTAACTATGGCTACACCTTC	CASSLALALANYGYTF
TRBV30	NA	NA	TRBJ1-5	TGTGCCTGGAGTCAGGGCCGCGATCAGCCCCAGCATTTT	CAWSQGRDQPQHF
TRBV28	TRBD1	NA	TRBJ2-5	TGTGCCAGCAGTCCCCAGACAGGGGCTGGAGAGACCCAGTACTTC	CASSPQTGAGETQYF
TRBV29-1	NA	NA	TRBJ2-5	TGCAGCGTTGAAGATCTCCCTGAGGAAGAGACCCAGTACTTC	CSVEDLPEEETQYF
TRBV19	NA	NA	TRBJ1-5	TGTGCCAGTACCAGAACCGGGACTATCAATCAGCCCCAGCATTTT	CASTRTGTINQPQHF
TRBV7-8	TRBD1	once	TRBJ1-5	TGTGCCAGCAGTCCGGCTACAGGGGTCGAAAATAGCAATCAGCCCCAGCATTTT	CASSPATGVENSNQPQHF
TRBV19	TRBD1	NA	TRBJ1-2	TGTGCCAGTATGGAGCTACCGTGGACAGGGACTAACTATGGCTACACCTTC	CASMELPWTGTNYGYTF
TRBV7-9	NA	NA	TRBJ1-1	TGTGCCAGCAGCTTAAGGGGGACGGGGAACACTGAAGCTTTCTTT	CASSLRGTGNTEAFF
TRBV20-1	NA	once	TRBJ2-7	TGCAGTGCTAGAGACTCCTACGAGCAGTACTTC	CSARDSYEQYF
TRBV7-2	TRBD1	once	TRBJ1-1	TGTGCCAGCAGCTCACAGGGACAGGAGAACACTGAAGCTTTCTTT	CASSSQGQENTEAFF
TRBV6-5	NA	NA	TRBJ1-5	TGTGCCAGCAGTTCGGCTGGCGGCAATCAGCCCCAGCATTTT	CASSSAGGNQPQHF
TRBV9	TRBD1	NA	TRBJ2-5	TGTGCCAGCAGCGTAGGAACAGGGGACGAGACCCAGTACTTC	CASSVGTGDETQYF
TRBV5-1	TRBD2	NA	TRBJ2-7	TGCGCCAGCAGCGTAGCCGGGACTAGCGCCTCCTACGAGCAGTACTTC	CASSVAGTSASYEQYF
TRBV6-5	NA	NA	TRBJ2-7	TGTGCCAGCAGTTACGTACGAAGGGGAGAGCAGTACTTC	CASSYVRRGEQYF
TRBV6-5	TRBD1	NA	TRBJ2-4	TGTGCCAGCAGTTCCAGGACAGGGTTCTTTCAGTACTTC	CASSSRTGFFQYF
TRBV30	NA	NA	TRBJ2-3	TGTGCCTGGAGTGCCCGGACAGCAGATACGCAGTATTTT	CAWSARTADTQYF
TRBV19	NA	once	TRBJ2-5	TGTGCCAGTAGTAGAGGGATCCAAGAGACCCAGTACTTC	CASSRGIQETQYF
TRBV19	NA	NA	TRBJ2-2	TGTGCCGCCTCGCGTCAGGGTATCACGAACACCGGGGAGCTGTTTTTT	CAASRQGITNTGELFF
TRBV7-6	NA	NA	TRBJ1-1	TGTGCCAGCAGCTTAGAGGTCAATCGGGGGCGAGCGAACACTGAAGCTTTCTTT	CASSLEVNRGRANTEAFF
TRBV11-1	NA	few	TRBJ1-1	TGTGCCAGCAGCTTATTTTCCGGAGACACTGAAGCTTTCTTT	CASSLFSGDTEAFF